The 5 T cell receptor beta chains below all came from one sample that was sequenced in a study of blood T cells in healthy people across ages. Primed by a sample-barcoded 5' primer and a J-beta primer mix, a second PCR proceeded for roughly 6 to 12 cycles. One entry per CDR3 protein results from TCRdb running MiXCR on the 5' RACE reads. The table records roughly 680,000 distinct CDR3 sequences, 20% to 25% of them present only once. The specimen was blood. Receptors were obtained from a man aged 65 to 85 in good health.

The chain recombines TRBV7-9 with TRBJ2-7; a possible D gene is TRBD1 (5 bases). Germline-derived CDR1 and CDR2 are SEHNR and FQNEAQ (reference sequence). V dropped 5 bases and J dropped 0 bases, with 14 bases sitting between them. This CDR3 region has 15 residues. Here the CDR3 DNA reads TGTGCCAGCAGCCCCAGGGTGGGGCACTCCTACGAGCAGTACTTC. This translates into CASSPRVGHSYEQYF.

In this sample, this clonotype turned up a few times. The rearrangement links TRBV6-2 or TRBV6-3 to TRBJ2-5; the match to TRBD2 covers 10 bases. The J call may be faulty, since TRBJ2-1 better matches the DNA end. This CDR3 contains 16 residues. CDR1 is MNHEY and CDR2 is SVGEGT in the germline V gene. The CDR3: CASTTGTSVPYNEQFF. The CDR3 DNA reads as TGTGCCAGCACCACCGGGACTAGCGTACCCTACAATGAGCAGTTCTTC.

This clonotype was seen a few times. This chain links TRBV11-3 with TRBJ2-1; D is possibly TRBD2 (6 bases). CDR3 length equals 16 residues. Germline V gene lookup returns CDR1 SGHNT and CDR2 YENEEA. Trimming cost V 3 bases and J 8 bases, with 20 bases left between them. The CDR3 DNA follows: TGTGCCAGCAGCTTTTCCTACGGGACCCCTAGCGATGAGCAGTTCTTC. Its protein product is CASSFSYGTPSDEQFF.

V gene TRBV11-2 combines with J gene TRBJ1-2, with D unresolved. Germline CDR1 and CDR2: SGHAT and FQNNGV. Trimming pared 2 bases from V and 5 bases from J, leaving 9 bases between. The CDR3 is made up of 13 amino acids. The CDR3 bases are TGTGCCAGCAGCTTAACGGACGGATATGGCTACACCTTC. Translating gives CASSLTDGYGYTF.

Only a few counts were recorded for this clonotype. The rearrangement uses TRBV14 and TRBJ1-4; possibly TRBD1 for D (5 bases). Germline V gives CDR1 SGHDN, CDR2 FVKESK. This CDR3 region has 17 residues. V was pared by 1 base and J by 0 bases, with 12 bases between. CDR3 sequence: CASSQVGGLTTNEKLFF. CDR3 DNA sequence: TGTGCCAGCAGCCAAGTGGGGGGACTTACAACTAATGAAAAACTGTTTTTT.